Sequencing of this T cell receptor (beta chain) was carried out in a study of T cells after somatic rescue of genetic block. Generated by immunoSEQ multiplex PCR, the TCRdb table keeps only in-frame clones and is missing some. The table includes 110,000 or so clones, approximately 90% detected once. The clonotype originates from a woman under 30. The sample consisted of peripheral blood mononuclear cells (PBMCs).

This chain's CDR3 is CAWSLTGGNQPQHF. The DNA of the CDR3 is TGTGCCTGGAGTTTGACAGGGGGCAATCAGCCCCAGCATTTT. This chain joins TRBV30 and TRBJ1-5, with 8 bases lining up with TRBD1. With 2 bases clipped from V and 2 bases from J, the junction kept 2 bases outside the gene matches. The V gene's germline CDR1 is GTSNPN and CDR2 SVGIG (reference sequence). The CDR3 has 14 residues.